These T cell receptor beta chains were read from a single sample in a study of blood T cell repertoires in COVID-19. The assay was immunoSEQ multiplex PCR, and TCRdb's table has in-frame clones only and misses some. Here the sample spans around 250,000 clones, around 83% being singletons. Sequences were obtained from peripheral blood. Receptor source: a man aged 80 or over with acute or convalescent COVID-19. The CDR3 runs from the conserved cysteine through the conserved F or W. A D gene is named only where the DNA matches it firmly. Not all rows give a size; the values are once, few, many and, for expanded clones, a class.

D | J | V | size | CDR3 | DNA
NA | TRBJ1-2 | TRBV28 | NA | CASSAQRGPYGYTF | TGTGCCAGCAGTGCTCAAAGGGGCCCCTATGGCTACACCTTC
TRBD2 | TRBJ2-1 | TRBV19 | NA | CASRDSGLAGGQEQFF | TGTGCCAGTAGAGATTCGGGACTAGCGGGGGGGCAGGAGCAGTTCTTC
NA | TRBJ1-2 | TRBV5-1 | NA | CASSLAGSANYGYTF | TGCGCCAGCAGCTTGGCGGGATCAGCTAACTATGGCTACACCTTC
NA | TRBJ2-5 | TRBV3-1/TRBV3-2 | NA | CASSQYQGSQETQYF | TGTGCCAGCAGCCAATACCAGGGGAGCCAAGAGACCCAGTACTTC
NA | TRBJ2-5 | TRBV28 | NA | CASSLIAFQETQYF | TGTGCCAGCAGTTTGATAGCGTTCCAAGAGACCCAGTACTTC
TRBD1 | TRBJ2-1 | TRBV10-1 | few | CASSRDRGVDEQFF | TGCGCCAGCAGCCGGGACAGGGGTGTTGATGAGCAGTTCTTC
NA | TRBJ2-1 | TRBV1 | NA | CTSSQDDRLDNEQFF | TGCACCAGCAGCCAAGATGATCGACTTGACAATGAGCAGTTCTTC
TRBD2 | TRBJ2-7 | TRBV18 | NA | CASSPTNLLAGVVEQYF | TGTGCCAGCTCACCCACCAACCTTCTAGCGGGAGTAGTCGAGCAGTACTTC
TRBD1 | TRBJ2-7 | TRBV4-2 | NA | CASSQESFRDRQYF | TGTGCCAGCAGCCAAGAGTCGTTTAGGGACAGGCAGTACTTC
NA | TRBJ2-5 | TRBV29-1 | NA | CSVEHETQYF | TGCAGCGTTGAACATGAGACCCAGTACTTC
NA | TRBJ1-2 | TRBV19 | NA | CASQDPGRGYGYTF | TGTGCCAGCCAAGACCCCGGGAGAGGCTATGGCTACACCTTC
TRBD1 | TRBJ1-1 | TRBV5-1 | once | CASGPDREVTEAFF | TGCGCCAGTGGGCCCGACAGGGAAGTCACTGAAGCTTTCTTT
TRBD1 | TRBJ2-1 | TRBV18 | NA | CASSPGQGNEQFF | TGTGCCAGCTCCCCGGGACAGGGTAATGAGCAGTTCTTC
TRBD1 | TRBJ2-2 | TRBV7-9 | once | CATIGTGGVGELFF | TGTGCCACCATCGGGACAGGGGGAGTCGGGGAGCTGTTTTTT
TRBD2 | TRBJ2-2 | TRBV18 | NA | CASSPIAGAGLGGELFF | TGTGCCAGCTCACCTATCGCGGGAGCCGGCCTGGGCGGGGAGCTGTTTTTT
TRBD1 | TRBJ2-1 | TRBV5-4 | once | CASSPPDRDHNEQFF | TGTGCCAGCAGCCCCCCGGACAGGGACCACAATGAGCAGTTCTTC
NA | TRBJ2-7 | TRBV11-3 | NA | CASPGGARSSYEQYF | TGTGCCAGCCCTGGGGGGGCTAGGAGCTCCTACGAGCAGTACTTC
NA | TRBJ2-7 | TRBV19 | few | CASSISGLQYEQYF | TGTGCCAGTAGTATCTCGGGACTTCAATACGAGCAGTACTTC
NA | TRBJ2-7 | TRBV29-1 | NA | CSVASPTGNSYEQYF | TGCAGCGTCGCCTCTCCGACGGGGAACTCCTACGAGCAGTACTTC
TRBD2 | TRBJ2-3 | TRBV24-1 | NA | CATSDAGGGRDTQYF | TGTGCCACCAGTGATGCTGGCGGGGGTAGGGATACGCAGTATTTT
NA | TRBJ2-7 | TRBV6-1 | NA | CASSANFGTASYEQYF | TGTGCCAGCAGTGCAAATTTCGGGACTGCCTCCTACGAGCAGTACTTC
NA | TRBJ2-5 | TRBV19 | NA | CASSTRFQETQYF | TGTGCCAGTAGTACACGGTTCCAAGAGACCCAGTACTTC